Listed below are T cell receptor beta chains from one sample, sequenced in a study of cytomegalovirus exposure and HLA in healthy donors. Generated by immunoSEQ multiplex PCR, the TCRdb table keeps only in-frame clones and is missing some. Of 90,000 to 110,000 clones in the sample, almost 75% were seen once. Specimen: PBMCs. These receptors were taken from a man aged 40-49 years in good health and CMV-seronegative. The CDR3 runs from the conserved cysteine through the conserved F or W. Each record gives: CDR3 protein, CDR3 DNA, V gene, J gene, D gene, clone size. A D gene is named only where the DNA matches it firmly. A clone size is listed for some rows: how often the clone was seen (once, few, many), or a class if it is expanded.

CASSLAGATEAFF	TGTGCCAGCAGCTTGGCGGGAGCCACTGAAGCTTTCTTT	TRBV13	TRBJ1-1	.	.
CASSLGGLSTDTQYF	TGCGCCAGCAGCTTAGGCGGGCTTAGCACAGATACGCAGTATTTT	TRBV5-1	TRBJ2-3	.	.
CASSSIPGGEETQYF	TGCGCCAGCAGCTCTATTCCGGGAGGAGAAGAGACCCAGTACTTC	TRBV5-1	TRBJ2-5	TRBD2	.
CATSNRHVTNTGELFF	TGTGCCACCAGCAACAGACACGTTACGAACACCGGGGAGCTGTTTTTT	TRBV15	TRBJ2-2	.	.
CASSGRGAGVLF	TGTGCCAGCAGTGGTCGTGGAGCGGGGGTACTCTTC	TRBV6-1	TRBJ2-1	TRBD2	.
CASKLSTDTQYF	TGTGCCAGCAAACTGAGCACAGATACGCAGTATTTT	TRBV28	TRBJ2-3	.	.
CASSNISNYGYTF	TGTGCCAGCAGCAATATTTCTAACTATGGCTACACCTTC	TRBV21-1	TRBJ1-2	.	once
CASSDGQYGYTF	TGTGCCAGCAGTGATGGCCAGTATGGCTACACCTTC	TRBV6-1	TRBJ1-2	.	.
CASSFTGTGNTIYF	TGTGCCAGCAGCTTCACAGGGACTGGAAACACCATATATTTT	TRBV7-3	TRBJ1-3	.	.
CASSQPDRGRVAFF	TGCGCCAGCAGCCAACCTGACAGGGGTAGGGTAGCTTTCTTT	TRBV4-1	TRBJ1-1	TRBD1	.
CASSVQSGGTNQPQHF	TGTGCCAGCAGCGTCCAGAGCGGGGGAACCAATCAGCCCCAGCATTTT	TRBV7-2	TRBJ1-5	.	.
CASSLQASTDTQYF	TGTGCCAGCAGCCTCCAAGCTAGCACAGATACGCAGTATTTT	TRBV11-3	TRBJ2-3	.	.
CSVAGTSGHYEQYF	TGCAGCGTGGCCGGGACTAGCGGGCACTACGAGCAGTACTTC	TRBV29-1	TRBJ2-7	TRBD2	.
CASSQDLRRGGDTQYF	TGCGCCAGCAGCCAAGATTTACGACGGGGGGGGGATACGCAGTATTTT	TRBV4-3	TRBJ2-3	TRBD2	.
CASSHRQGALRSYEQYF	TGTGCCAGCAGCCACCGACAGGGAGCTTTACGTTCCTACGAGCAGTACTTC	TRBV7-2	TRBJ2-7	TRBD1	.
CASSIRGQGWTGELFF	TGTGCCAGTAGTATCCGGGGACAGGGATGGACCGGGGAGCTGTTTTTT	TRBV19	TRBJ2-2	TRBD1	.
CASAASGQFNEKLFF	TGTGCCAGCGCAGCTTCAGGGCAGTTTAATGAAAAACTGTTTTTT	TRBV7-2	TRBJ1-4	.	.
CASSLRGGWDYTF	TGTGCCAGCAGCCTTAGGGGGGGTTGGGACTACACCTTC	TRBV9	TRBJ1-2	.	.
CASSPGTGVNTEAFF	TGTGCCAGCTCACCAGGGACAGGGGTGAACACTGAAGCTTTCTTT	TRBV18	TRBJ1-1	TRBD1	.
CASSLDGEGQAFF	TGTGCCAGCAGCTTGGACGGCGAGGGACAGGCTTTCTTT	TRBV5-4	TRBJ1-1	TRBD1	few
CASSIQGGLDEKLFF	TGTGCCAGCAGTATACAGGGGGGGTTGGATGAAAAACTGTTTTTT	TRBV28	TRBJ1-4	TRBD1	.
CASTSRQGTQPQHF	TGTGCCAGTACCTCCCGACAGGGAACTCAGCCCCAGCATTTT	TRBV19	TRBJ1-5	TRBD1	.
CASSPNPGGGGYGYTF	TGTGCCAGCAGCCCAAACCCTGGGGGCGGCGGCTATGGCTACACCTTC	TRBV7-2	TRBJ1-2	.	few
CASSPGTGNQPQHF	TGTGCCAGCTCACCTGGGACAGGGAATCAGCCCCAGCATTTT	TRBV18	TRBJ1-5	TRBD1	.
CSVVGDSYEQYF	TGCAGCGTTGTAGGTGACAGCTACGAGCAGTACTTC	TRBV29-1	TRBJ2-7	.	once
CASRPGTGPLHTF	TGTGCCAGCAGACCCGGGACAGGGCCCCTCCACACCTTC	TRBV27	TRBJ1-2	TRBD1	.
CASSLTGGPSAEQYF	TGTGCCAGCAGCTTGACAGGGGGCCCCTCGGCCGAGCAGTACTTC	TRBV5-6	TRBJ2-7	TRBD1	.
CASSVVSEGPTEAFF	TGTGCCAGCAGTGTGGTCTCGGAGGGGCCCACTGAAGCTTTCTTT	TRBV6-1	TRBJ1-1	.	.
CASTRGGQGDSPLHF	TGTGCCAGCACCCGGGGGGGACAGGGGGACTCACCCCTCCACTTT	TRBV6-6	TRBJ1-6	TRBD1	.
CASSRTGDYEQYF	TGTGCCAGCAGCCGGACAGGAGACTACGAGCAGTACTTC	TRBV5-4	TRBJ2-7	TRBD1	.
CASSVGLTDTGELFF	TGTGCCAGCAGCGTAGGACTCACTGACACCGGGGAGCTGTTTTTT	TRBV9	TRBJ2-2	.	.
CAISESTLAGGQIANYGYTF	TGTGCCATCAGTGAGTCGACTCTCGCGGGGGGCCAAATCGCTAACTATGGCTACACCTTC	TRBV10-3	TRBJ1-2	.	.
CASSQEIGGGGELFF	TGCGCCAGCAGCCAAGAAATAGGAGGAGGCGGGGAGCTGTTTTTT	TRBV4-3	TRBJ2-2	.	.
CASSYGYRAFF	TGTGCCAGCAGTTATGGTTATCGGGCTTTCTTT	TRBV6-5	TRBJ1-1	.	.
CASSQGRGGYYEQYF	TGCGCCAGCAGCCAAGGAAGGGGCGGATATTACGAGCAGTACTTC	TRBV4-3	TRBJ2-7	.	few
CASSLNRDSGIYGYTF	TGCGCCAGCAGCTTAAACCGGGACAGCGGAATCTATGGCTACACCTTC	TRBV5-1	TRBJ1-2	TRBD1	.
CATSGDLAGASTDTQYF	TGTGCCACCAGCGGGGACCTAGCGGGGGCAAGCACAGATACGCAGTATTTT	TRBV15	TRBJ2-3	TRBD2	.
CASSERGGRDTQYF	TGTGCCAGCTCGGAGCGGGGGGGCCGTGATACGCAGTATTTT	TRBV25-1	TRBJ2-3	TRBD2	few
CASSLATRRDNEQFF	TGCGCCAGCAGCTTGGCTACCCGCAGGGACAATGAGCAGTTCTTC	TRBV5-1	TRBJ2-1	.	once
CASSQDLRGQGSTIYF	TGTGCCAGCAGCCAAGATTTGAGGGGACAGGGTTCCACCATATATTTT	TRBV4-2	TRBJ1-3	TRBD1	.
CASSEGGFSSGANVLTF	TGTGCCAGCAGTGAAGGGGGCTTCAGCTCTGGGGCCAACGTCCTGACTTTC	TRBV6-1	TRBJ2-6	.	few
CASSFGGTSDNEQFF	TGTGCCAGCAGCTTCGGCGGGACTAGCGATAATGAGCAGTTCTTC	TRBV11-3	TRBJ2-1	TRBD2	.
CATSRLTWDSSYEQYF	TGTGCCACCAGCAGATTAACGTGGGACAGCTCCTACGAGCAGTACTTC	TRBV15	TRBJ2-7	TRBD1	.
CASSFTGTGSEKLFF	TGTGCCAGCAGCTTTACCGGGACAGGGAGTGAAAAACTGTTTTTT	TRBV7-2	TRBJ1-4	TRBD1	.
CASSQTTGTYEQYF	TGCGCCAGCAGCCAAACAACAGGGACCTACGAGCAGTACTTC	TRBV4-1	TRBJ2-7	.	.
CASSPGQGTGELFF	TGCGCCAGCAGCCCTGGACAGGGGACCGGGGAGCTGTTTTTT	TRBV5-1	TRBJ2-2	TRBD1	.
CASSPQGSGLDNEQFF	TGTGCCAGTAGTCCCCAGGGGTCAGGGTTGGACAATGAGCAGTTCTTC	TRBV19	TRBJ2-1	.	.
CASSPPGARGEKLFF	TGTGCCAGCTCACCCCCAGGGGCGAGGGGTGAAAAACTGTTTTTT	TRBV18	TRBJ1-4	.	once
CASSVGRGYGYTF	TGTGCCAGCAGCGTAGGCAGGGGTTATGGCTACACCTTC	TRBV9	TRBJ1-2	.	.
CASSHGQGGQPQHF	TGTGCCAGCAGCCATGGACAGGGAGGGCAGCCCCAGCATTTT	TRBV5-5	TRBJ1-5	TRBD1	once
CASSISWGVAFF	TGTGCCAGTAGTATCTCTTGGGGGGTAGCTTTCTTT	TRBV19	TRBJ1-1	.	.
CASSVEGTGIYGYTF	TGTGCCAGCAGTGTAGAGGGGACAGGGATTTATGGCTACACCTTC	TRBV6-1	TRBJ1-2	TRBD1	few
CASSLQGPSSYNSPLHF	TGCGCCAGCAGCCTACAGGGGCCCAGCTCCTATAATTCACCCCTCCACTTT	TRBV5-1	TRBJ1-6	TRBD1	.
CASSSGASSYEQYF	TGTGCCAGCAGCTCAGGGGCTAGCTCCTACGAGCAGTACTTC	TRBV5-4	TRBJ2-7	.	.
CASRQGQGFSQPQHF	TGTGCCAGCAGGCAAGGTCAGGGGTTCAGTCAGCCCCAGCATTTT	TRBV6-6	TRBJ1-5	.	.
CASSQERGRGSGNTIYF	TGTGCCAGCAGCCAAGAAAGGGGCAGGGGCTCTGGAAACACCATATATTTT	TRBV4-2	TRBJ1-3	.	.
CASSLDSQGSSYEQYF	TGTGCCAGCAGCTTAGATTCTCAGGGGAGCTCCTACGAGCAGTACTTC	TRBV7-9	TRBJ2-7	.	.